A single sample is the source of the 7 T cell receptor beta chains below, sequenced in a study of early T cells in non-severe SARS-CoV-2 infection (dated by TCRdb to the early 2020s). The library was made by 5' RACE. The sequencer was a NextSeq 500. The public reads were quality trimmed at Q25 with fastp and then assembled into clones with MiXCR by TCRdb, keeping productive beta chains. CDR3 protein sequences are deduplicated, and each keeps its most common genes and DNA. The sample table holds 40,000 to 45,000 distinct CDR3 sequences, of which around 6.3% were seen once. The top ten clones comprise less than 25% of the sample. The source material was whole blood, sampled at baseline. These receptors were taken from an adult who was a healthcare worker with PCR-confirmed SARS-CoV-2 infection or an uninfected control (not recorded which).

This clonotype was counted a few times. CDR3 in amino acids: CASGPASVPTLNEQFF. In DNA, the CDR3 is TGTGCCAGCGGTCCAGCTAGCGTCCCGACCTTAAATGAGCAGTTCTTC. The chain joins TRBV6-5 to TRBJ2-1, with D possibly matching TRBD2 (6 bases). The V end was cut by 8 bases, the J end by 7 bases, with 24 bases between. Germline lookup yields CDR1 MNHEY and CDR2 SVGAGI. The CDR3 sequence is 16 residues long.

This clonotype was seen ten or more times. The chain carries TRBV12-3 or TRBV12-4 and TRBJ2-3; 13 bases match TRBD2. After removal of 5 bases from V and 5 bases from J, the junction contained 1 base not matched to a gene. The CDR3 loop spans 14 amino acids. DNA for the CDR3: TGTGCCAGCAGTCGGACTAGCGGGGGAGATACGCAGTATTTT. Its translation: CASSRTSGGDTQYF.

This clonotype was counted only a few times. J is TRBJ2-7 and V is TRBV12-3 or TRBV12-4; D uncertain. The CDR3 loop spans 13 amino acids. Trimming removed 3 bases at V and 0 bases at J, with 6 bases between. CDR3 DNA sequence: TGTGCCAGCAGTTTTTCCAGCTCCTACGAGCAGTACTTC. It translates to CASSFSSSYEQYF.

This clonotype turned up a few times. The chain joins TRBV5-4 to TRBJ2-1, with TRBD2 identical over 7 bases. Germline CDR1 is SGHNT and CDR2 is YYREEE (reference sequence). There are 14 residues in the CDR3. J was trimmed by 5 bases and V by 4 bases; bases with no gene match: 6. In DNA form, the CDR3 reads TGTGCCAGCAGCCCCCGACTAGCAAACAATGAGCAGTTCTTC. Its protein is CASSPRLANNEQFF.

The gene calls are TRBV9 and TRBJ2-1; D might be TRBD2 (6 bases). The CDR3 is made up of 15 amino acids. Trimming stripped 0 bases from V and 5 bases from J, with 12 bases between. The germline V gene encodes CDR1 SGDLS and CDR2 YYNGEE. The CDR3 DNA follows: TGTGCCAGCAGCGTAGAGGGCGGGGCAGACAATGAGCAGTTCTTC. Translated, it gives CASSVEGGADNEQFF.

This clonotype was seen many times. The V gene is TRBV18, the J gene TRBJ1-1; no reliable D call. With 1 base removed from V and 10 bases from J, the gap between germline ends came to 16 bases. Germline CDR1 and CDR2: KGHSH and LQKENI. This CDR3 is built from 14 residues. In DNA form, the CDR3 reads TGTGCCAGCTCACCACGGAGAGGTGAACAGCGAGCTTTCTTT. Its translation is CASSPRRGEQRAFF. The whole variable domain, filled in from reference TRBV18 and TRBJ1-1, reads NAGVMQNPRHLVRRRGQEARLRCSPMKGHSHVYWYRQLPEEGLKFMVYLQKENIIDESGMPKERFSAEFPKEGPSILRIQQVVRGDSAAYFCASSPRRGEQRAFFGQGTRLTVV.

This clonotype was detected ten times or more. This chain links TRBV7-9 with TRBJ1-2; weak D call: TRBD1 (6 bases). Germline V gene data show CDR1 as SEHNR and CDR2 as FQNEAQ (reference sequence). V gave up 6 bases and J gave up 4 bases, with 12 bases separating them. This CDR3 is built from 13 residues. The CDR3 reads CASRLQGTYGYTF. For the CDR3, the DNA is TGTGCCAGCAGATTACAGGGAACCTATGGCTACACCTTC.